This T cell receptor beta chain appears in the sequencing data of a study of T cell responses to AZD1222 COVID-19 vaccine. Study overall: Analyses pooled second doses at about 4 or about 12 weeks.

With regard to this clone: Its antigen remains unknown.

This table comes from immunoSEQ multiplex PCR, and its TCRdb copy is limited to in-frame clones, with some not included. The sample has 95,000 to 100,000 clones, about 86% seen once. Findings of the study overall: Unmutated variant regions reportedly attract nearly half of all spike-specific TCRs.

The germline gives CDR1 GTSNPN, CDR2 SVGIG (reference sequence). The CDR3 is 15 amino acids. Trimming at V came to 1 base and at J to 4 bases, leaving 3 bases not matched to a gene. The clonotype originates from an adult in good health. The sample consisted of peripheral blood, taken on day 0 of AZD1222 vaccination. The chain recombines TRBV30 with TRBJ2-2, with TRBD2 identical over 10 bases. This chain's CDR3 is CAWSGSGRATGELFF. The CDR3, as DNA: TGTGCCTGGAGTGGCAGCGGGAGGGCCACCGGGGAGCTGTTTTTT.